One sample yielded the 3 T cell receptor beta chains listed below, sequenced in a study of naive and memory T cell subsets. This sample's treatment: skin biopsy from PPD injection site in Mantoux-positive individual. A UMI-containing oligonucleotide was joined by 3' ligation to the TCR cDNA template. Four PCR rounds used nested alpha and beta constant region primers plus the SP2 primer. Each CDR3 protein gets one entry after TCRdb re-called the UMI-ligation and nested PCR reads with MiXCR. The table includes more than 30,000 distinct CDR3 sequences, under 8.5% detected once. Specimen: skin, collected from a tuberculin skin test site. The source of these receptors is an adult in good health.

In regard to this clonotype: This may stem from a read error, because a much larger clone lies one nucleotide away. The genes are TRBV20-1 and TRBJ1-1; tentative D call: TRBD1 (6 bases). V dropped 1 base and J dropped 6 bases, with 15 bases sitting between them. The length of the CDR3 is 14 residues. CDR1 and CDR2 (germline): DFQATT, SNEGSKA (reference sequence). The CDR3 DNA sequence: TGCAGTGCTAGAGGCGGGGGGGCGGCCCCTGAAGCTTTCTTT. It encodes CSARGGGAAPEAFF.

This clonotype was detected a few times. This rearrangement joins TRBV14 to TRBJ1-1; tentative D call: TRBD1 (6 bases). The germline V gene encodes CDR1 SGHDN and CDR2 FVKESK. CDR3 length equals 16 residues. V was cut by 3 bases and J by 5 bases, with 19 bases left in between. The CDR3 here is CASSHLQGRGWTEAFF. Written as DNA, the CDR3 is TGTGCCAGCAGCCACTTACAGGGTAGGGGTTGGACTGAAGCTTTCTTT.

This clonotype occurred a few times. The rearrangement uses TRBV18 and TRBJ1-5, with a possible D match to TRBD1 (5 bases). The CDR3 is 15 residues long. Trimming took 3 bases from V and 4 from J, leaving 13 bases between them. CDR1 KGHSH and CDR2 LQKENI come from the germline V gene. CDR3 in amino acids: CASSPGRESNQPQHF. The CDR3 region has the DNA TGTGCCAGCTCACCCGGCAGGGAGTCTAATCAGCCCCAGCATTTT.